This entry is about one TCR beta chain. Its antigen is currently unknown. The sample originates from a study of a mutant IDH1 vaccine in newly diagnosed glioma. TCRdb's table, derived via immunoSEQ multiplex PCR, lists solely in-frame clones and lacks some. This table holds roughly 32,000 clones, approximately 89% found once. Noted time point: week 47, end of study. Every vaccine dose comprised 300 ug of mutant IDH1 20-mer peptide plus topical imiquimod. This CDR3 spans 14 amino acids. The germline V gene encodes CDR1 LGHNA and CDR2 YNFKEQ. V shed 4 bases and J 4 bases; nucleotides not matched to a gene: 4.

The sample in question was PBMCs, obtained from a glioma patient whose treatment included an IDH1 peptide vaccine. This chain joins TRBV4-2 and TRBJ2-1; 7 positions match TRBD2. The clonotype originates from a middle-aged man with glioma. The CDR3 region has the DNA TGTGCCAGCAGCCGTGCGGGGGATTACAATGAGCAGTTCTTC. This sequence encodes CASSRAGDYNEQFF.